This entry is about one T cell receptor beta chain. The clone's antigen remains unknown. Base qualities are missing; no much larger clone stands one base away. The data are from a study of PD-1 blockade in classical Hodgkin lymphoma (dated by TCRdb to between 2020 and 2021). Looking at the study overall: The study used CyTOF and TCR beta sequencing to define a peripheral blood immune signature of response to PD-1 blockade in classical Hodgkin lymphoma. Broad study findings and their caveats: Newly diagnosed patients were reported to have lower baseline TCR diversity than healthy donors, and relapsed/refractory patients were reported to have lower baseline TCR diversity still. Only a single clinical trial cohort was studied, and what caused the repertoire differences, possibly disease activity or prior therapy, remained undefined.

The sample's time point label is to be understood as: newly diagnosed, previously untreated cHL patient sample. Magnetic negative selection with a Miltenyi CD4+ T cell isolation kit was used to purify CD4+ T cells from thawed PBMCs. PBMCs from patients with newly diagnosed, previously untreated classical Hodgkin lymphoma were sequenced as a comparison group for the relapsed/refractory trial patients. Peripheral blood was collected in 8 mL Vacutainer Cell Preparation Tubes, from which PBMCs were isolated by centrifugation and then cryopreserved. Purified CD4+ and CD8+ fractions were prepared only for cases in which an additional PBMC sample was available. On LS columns in a quadroMACS separator, the magnetically labelled cells were depleted, and the flow-through was collected as the purified fraction. The Qiagen DNeasy kit was used to extract genomic DNA from unsorted PBMCs and from the negatively selected CD4+ and CD8+ fractions. TCR beta CDR3 regions were subjected to amplification by immunoSEQ multiplex PCR with primers that anneal to V and J segments. A synthetic immune receptor repertoire was used to minimize amplification bias, and any residual bias was removed computationally once sequencing was done. In the authors' own workflow: Repertoire diversity was quantified as the Shannon entropy index using custom Python scripts. The unsorted, CD4+ and CD8+ repertoires were each analyzed separately, with the exception of combined analyses, where CD4+ and CD8+ sequences were merged in silico. In TCRdb, the immuneACCESS table is reduced to in-frame sequences with V and J assigned. These tables do not hold every clone; where another copy was compared, an unresolved V gene accounts for under half, and the others remain unexplained. The V and J calls and clone size were taken over from that table, and D and trimming were inferred from the DNA. This sample gives more than 15,000 clones in total; roughly four fifths of them show up just once. Roughly 1.2% of the sample is held by the ten biggest clonotypes.

Trimming costs V 6 bases and J 0 bases, and their ends lie 9 bases apart. For CDR1 and CDR2, the germline V gene lists SGHTA and FQGNSA. The CDR3 numbers 14 residues from cysteine through phenylalanine. Only the CDR3 DNA is retained, 42 bases long and in frame from the first base. The sequencing sample was made of CD4+ T cells from blood. This sequence was found in a human donor with classical Hodgkin lymphoma. The chain links TRBV7-2 with TRBJ1-3, with an unclear D gene assignment. Here the CDR3 is given as CASRSAFSGNTIYF. The nucleotides are TGTGCCAGCAGGTCAGCCTTCTCTGGAAACACCATATATTTT.